This T cell receptor (beta chain) came from a study of T cell repertoires in ileal Crohn's disease. TCRdb keeps only in-frame clones here, not all; method: immunoSEQ multiplex PCR. The sample contains approximately 5,400 clones, 69% of which appear only once. CDR3 length: 15 residues. The sample's time point: neoterminal ileum biopsy at postoperative endoscopy, about 6 months after surgery. On this clone: Its antigen is undetermined.

Study-wide results and caveats: Clonal expansions were more frequent in active smokers than non-smokers at surgery. Compared with CD4 T cells, sorted CD8 cells carried more expanded clones.

This chain connects TRBV12-2 to TRBJ1-6; the tabulated D call, TRBD1, remains unverified against the DNA. TRBV12-2 is designated a pseudogene. This clonotype originated in an adult with Crohn's disease. Specimen: ileal tissue. The CDR3 sequence is CASRSRTGNNSPLHF. The CDR3 nucleotides are TGTGCAAGTCGCTCCCGGACAGGGAATAATTCACCCCTCCACTTT.